Sequencing of this TCR beta chain was carried out in a study of chemoradiotherapy in HPV16-positive cancers. For the study at large: Candidate HPV-specific T-cell clones and common TCR motifs came from functional assays in two HPV16-positive patients.

The assay was immunoSEQ multiplex PCR, and TCRdb's table has in-frame clones only and misses some. The repertoire has about 7,400 clones, around 77% of them found once; the top ten carry 7.4%. This CDR3 region has 14 residues. Germline loops: CDR1 MDHEN, CDR2 SYDVKM. Trimming left V 3 bases short and J 7 bases short, with 15 bases between. Only a few counts were recorded for this clone. The chain links TRBV28 to TRBJ1-2, with D perhaps TRBD1 (6 bases). This sample was taken from a patient who underwent chemoradiotherapy. The origin of this receptor is a human donor with HPV-associated anogenital cancer. In nucleotides, the CDR3 is TGTGCCAGCAGTTTGCCGTTGGGAGGGGGTGGCTACACCTTC. It specifies CASSLPLGGGGYTF.